This T cell receptor (beta chain) was recovered during a study of CD8 T cells in ankylosing spondylitis. This clonotype was recorded a few times. Its target is not known. The CDR3 contains 13 residues. Trimming cost V 4 bases and J 5 bases; bases outside gene matches: 5. Regarding the study as a whole: Prior work had noted some motif variants in reactive arthritis blood and synovial fluid.

Molecular-barcoded quantitative 5'-RACE produced these TCR beta libraries. TCRdb independently ran MiXCR on the 5' RACE reads; one entry per CDR3 protein. This sample has about 250,000 distinct CDR3 sequences, with over 30% found just once. The source material was blood, either unsorted or a sorted T cell fraction (not recorded which). This clonotype was obtained from a male donor with ankylosing spondylitis or in good health (not recorded which). V gene TRBV12-3 or TRBV12-4 combines with J gene TRBJ2-7; 7 bases map to TRBD2. CDR3 amino acids: CASSSGGGDEQYF. The CDR3 DNA is TGTGCCAGCAGTTCCGGGGGAGGGGACGAGCAGTACTTC.